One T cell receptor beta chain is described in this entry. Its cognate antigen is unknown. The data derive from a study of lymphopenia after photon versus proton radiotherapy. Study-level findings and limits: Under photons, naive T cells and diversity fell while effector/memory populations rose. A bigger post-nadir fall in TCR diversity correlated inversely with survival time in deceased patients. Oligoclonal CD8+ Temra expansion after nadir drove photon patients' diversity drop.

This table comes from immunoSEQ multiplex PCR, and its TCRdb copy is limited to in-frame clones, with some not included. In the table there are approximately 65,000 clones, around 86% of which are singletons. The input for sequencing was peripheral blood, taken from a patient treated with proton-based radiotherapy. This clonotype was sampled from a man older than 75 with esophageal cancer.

The CDR3 loop is CSAGGNEGGYTF. CDR3 DNA sequence: TGCAGCGCCGGGGGGAACGAGGGCGGCTACACCTTC. This sequence joins TRBV29-1 and TRBJ1-2; possible D gene TRBD1, 5 bases. The germline V gene has CDR1 SQVTM and CDR2 ANQGSEA. The CDR3 contains 12 residues. Trimming cost V 7 bases and J 8 bases, with 17 bases left between them.